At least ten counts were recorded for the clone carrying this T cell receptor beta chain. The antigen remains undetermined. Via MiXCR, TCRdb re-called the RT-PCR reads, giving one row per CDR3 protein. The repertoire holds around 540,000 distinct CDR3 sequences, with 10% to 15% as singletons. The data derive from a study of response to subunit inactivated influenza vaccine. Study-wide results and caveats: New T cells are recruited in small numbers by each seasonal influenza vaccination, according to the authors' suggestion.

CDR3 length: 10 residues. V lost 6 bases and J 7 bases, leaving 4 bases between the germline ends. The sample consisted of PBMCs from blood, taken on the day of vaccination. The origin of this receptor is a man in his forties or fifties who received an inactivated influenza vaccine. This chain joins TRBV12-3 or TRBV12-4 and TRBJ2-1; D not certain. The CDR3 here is CASRGNEQFF. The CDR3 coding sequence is TGTGCCAGCAGGGGGAATGAGCAGTTCTTC.